This T cell receptor beta chain emerged from a study of identical twins. A universal primer site was added by template switching, and unique molecular identifiers were carried by the cDNA. TCRdb reanalysed the 5' RACE reads using MiXCR and keeps one entry per CDR3 protein. The table records 350,000 to 600,000 distinct CDR3 sequences, more than 13% of them present only once. General study points: There were fewer insertions in abundant cord blood beta clonotypes, but memory repertoires showed no such pattern. Donors were not followed over many years; analysis was cross-sectional. The study found weaker excess twin sharing in beta out-of-frame sequences.

This clonotype has a handful of counts. Its antigen is still unknown. The CDR3 loop spans 14 amino acids. J was trimmed by 7 bases and V by 5 bases; bases with no gene match: 8. CDR1 is SGHDT and CDR2 is YYEEEE in the germline V gene. These records were also assigned to another study, of yellow fever vaccine responses in identical twins.

The rearrangement links TRBV5-6 to TRBJ2-1; TRBD2 aligns across 8 bases. Sequencing was performed on CD4+ T cells sorted from blood. The source is a woman younger than 35 in good health. DNA of the CDR3: TGTGCCAGCAGTTCCATACGGGGGGGGAATGAGCAGTTCTTC. Protein: CASSSIRGGNEQFF.